The clone carrying this T cell receptor (beta chain) appeared a few times. Its antigen is not known. The data stem from a study of T-cell memory formation after mild COVID-19. Study observations and caveats: Contracting CD4+ clones lay largely in CM and EM, with CD8+ ones residing in EMRA. Cross-reactive memory apparently joined, as some responding clones appeared in pre-infection memory.

TCRdb ran MiXCR on the 5' RACE reads and lists one entry per CDR3 protein. The sample comprises 250,000 to 350,000 distinct CDR3 sequences, approximately 19% of which are singletons, and 20% to 25% rests with the top ten. Looked up from germline, CDR1 is MGHDK and CDR2 is SYGVNS. The CDR3 length is 14 residues. V was trimmed by 6 bases and J by 11 bases, leaving 17 bases between them. The sequence came from a man aged 18 to 30 who had mild COVID-19 (a few samples of this study predate the infection). Cell type and time point are not known. The sequenced material came from PBMCs or a T cell subset sorted from them (not recorded which). The chain has TRBV25-1 and TRBJ1-6; D is possibly TRBD1 (5 bases). In DNA, the CDR3 is TGTGCCAGCAGGAGCACAGGAGGAGGTCCACCCCTCCACTTT. Amino acid sequence: CASRSTGGGPPLHF. Variable domain in full (rest from reference TRBV25-1 and TRBJ1-6): EADIYQTPRYLVIGTGKKITLECSQTMGHDKMYWYQQDPGMELHLIHYSYGVNSTEKGDLSSESTVSRIRTEHFPLTLESARPSHTSQYLCASRSTGGGPPLHFGNGTRLTVT.